This TCR beta chain was sequenced for a study of blood T cell repertoires in COVID-19. In the study overall: Sites in the United States, Italy and Spain provided acute and convalescent COVID-19 samples.

Categorization into cohorts depended on clinical history that participants reported. Each recovered donor of Cohort 3 presented with two negative PCRs, clearance, or symptom resolution. Per the original data handling: Amplification from reference gene primers served as the basis for estimated nucleated cell counts. Data came from immunoSEQ multiplex PCR; TCRdb stores just in-frame clones and leaves some out. V, J and clone size are taken as reported in that table, and D and trimming were inferred from the DNA itself. The data hold roughly 250,000 clones, with under 95% observed a single time. Sequenced: PBMCs or T cells enriched from blood (not recorded which). The clonotype comes from a woman aged 18-29 years who had recovered from COVID-19.

For the CDR3, the DNA is TGTGCCAGCAGCCCTCAGGTTGGCTACACCTTC. This sequence encodes CASSPQVGYTF. The rearrangement links TRBV7-9 to TRBJ1-2; D not certain. Germline loops: CDR1 SEHNR, CDR2 FQNEAQ (reference sequence). This CDR3 has 11 residues. Trimming took 5 bases from V and 7 from J, leaving 8 bases between them.